These 24 T cell receptor beta chains share one sample of origin, sequenced in a study of blood T cell repertoires in COVID-19. The assay was immunoSEQ multiplex PCR, and TCRdb's table has in-frame clones only and misses some. The table includes around 100,000 clones, 81% detected once. Input material: peripheral blood. These receptor sequences come from a man aged 45-65 years with acute or convalescent COVID-19.

The chain carries TRBV7-9 and TRBJ1-4; 7 bases agree with TRBD1. Germline V lookup: CDR1 SEHNR, CDR2 FQNEAQ (reference sequence). The CDR3 is made up of 15 amino acids. V gave up 5 bases and J gave up 6 bases; unmatched junction bases: 9. This CDR3 is CASSREPGQYEKLFF. The CDR3, as DNA: TGTGCCAGCAGCCGTGAACCGGGACAGTATGAAAAACTGTTTTTT.

The V gene is TRBV6-5, the J gene TRBJ1-2, with a possible D match to TRBD1 (5 bases). This CDR3 has 13 residues. Germline V gives CDR1 MNHEY, CDR2 SVGAGI. V shed 5 bases and J shed 4 bases, with 11 bases lying between them. The CDR3 bases are TGTGCCAGCAGTAAAACAGGATCCTATGGCTACACCTTC. Translated, it gives CASSKTGSYGYTF.

The J gene is TRBJ2-7, the V gene TRBV28; D is possibly TRBD2 (6 bases). Germline-derived CDR1 and CDR2 are MDHEN and SYDVKM. Between the trimmed V and J ends, which lost 6 bases and 7 bases, there was a span of 16 bases. The CDR3 totals 13 residues. This chain's CDR3 is CASSTDGGREQYF. In nucleotides, the CDR3 is TGTGCCAGCAGCACTGACGGGGGAAGGGAGCAGTACTTC.

The chain joins TRBV24-1 to TRBJ1-2, with D tentatively TRBD1 (6 bases). V gave up 3 bases and J gave up 3 bases, with 13 bases separating them. CDR3 length: 15 residues. Germline assignment: CDR1 KGHDR and CDR2 SFDVKD. The CDR3 coding sequence is TGTGCCACCAGTGATGAACAGGGACCGTACTATGGCTACACCTTC. The encoded protein is CATSDEQGPYYGYTF.

A single count supports this clone. The rearrangement links TRBV7-9 to TRBJ2-1; TRBD1 might be the D (5 bases). Germline CDR1 is SEHNR and CDR2 is FQNEAQ (reference sequence). The V end lost 1 base, the J end lost 1 base, and 20 bases lay between the germline ends. This CDR3 comprises 19 residues. As DNA, the CDR3 is TGTGCCAGCAGCTTAGGGGTTACGAAGGGGTTTGGGTCCTACAATGAGCAGTTCTTC. Its translation is CASSLGVTKGFGSYNEQFF.

This clone was seen more than once but under ten times. The chain has TRBV5-1 and TRBJ1-3; TRBD1 is a possible D gene (5 bases). CDR1 SGHRS and CDR2 YFSETQ come from the germline V gene. This CDR3 is built from 15 residues. V lost 3 bases, J lost 0 bases, and 10 bases lay in between. This CDR3 reads CASSSQGISGNTIYF. The CDR3 bases are TGCGCCAGCAGCTCCCAGGGTATCTCTGGAAACACCATATATTTT.

The rearrangement links TRBV9 to TRBJ2-3; no clear D. The CDR3 has 13 amino acids. CDR1 and CDR2 from the germline V gene are SGDLS and YYNGEE. Deletions cut 0 bases from V and 6 bases from J, with 8 bases between. This chain's CDR3 is CASSVAITDTQYF. DNA of the CDR3: TGTGCCAGCAGCGTAGCTATAACCGATACGCAGTATTTT.

The V gene is TRBV5-4, the J gene TRBJ2-1, with 15 bases aligning to TRBD2. CDR3 size: 15 residues. Germline CDR1 SGHNT, CDR2 YYREEE (reference sequence). V shed 7 bases, J shed 7 bases, and the junction held 6 bases outside the gene matches. The CDR3 DNA is TGTGCCAGCGGAATCGGACTAGCGGGAGGGAATGAGCAGTTCTTC. Amino acid sequence: CASGIGLAGGNEQFF.

V and J are TRBV12-3 or TRBV12-4 and TRBJ2-1; 7 bases are a match to TRBD1. This CDR3 has 13 amino acids. V trimming: 11 bases; J trimming: 5 bases; junction bases outside the gene matches: 9. The CDR3 here is CAASTGPHNEQFF. The CDR3 DNA reads as TGTGCCGCATCGACAGGGCCTCACAATGAGCAGTTCTTC.

The chain couples TRBV6-5 to TRBJ2-1; 9 bases match TRBD1. Germline V lookup: CDR1 MNHEY, CDR2 SVGAGI. The CDR3 has 15 residues. V lost 6 bases and J lost 7; bases outside the gene matches: 10. CDR3 region: CASRLAGQGINEQFF. Here the CDR3 DNA reads TGTGCCAGCAGGCTGGCCGGACAGGGGATTAATGAGCAGTTCTTC.

Here the CDR3 DNA reads TGTGCCAGCACTCAGGGGACCAAAAACATTCAGTACTTC. It specifies CASTQGTKNIQYF. V gene TRBV6-4 combines with J gene TRBJ2-4; a possible D gene is TRBD1 (6 bases). This CDR3 region has 13 residues. Germline V lookup: CDR1 MRHNA, CDR2 SNTAGT. The ends were cut back, 7 bases at V and 2 bases at J, with 9 bases in the middle.

The chain is built from TRBV6-6 and TRBJ2-2; no definite D call. Trimming removed 5 bases at V and 7 bases at J, with 11 bases between. CDR3 length equals 13 residues. Germline V CDR1 and CDR2: MNHNY, SVGAGI (reference sequence). The CDR3 reads CASSQARIGELFF. CDR3 DNA: TGTGCCAGCAGTCAGGCGCGGATCGGGGAGCTGTTTTTT.

The chain uses TRBV6-1 and TRBJ1-5, with 7 positions matching TRBD1. V gave up 2 bases and J gave up 7 bases; unmatched junction bases: 2. The CDR3 contains 13 residues. Germline assignment: CDR1 MNHNS and CDR2 SASEGT. The chain's CDR3 is CASSEYRGQPQHF. DNA of the CDR3: TGTGCCAGCAGTGAATACAGGGGCCAGCCCCAGCATTTT.

The rearrangement uses TRBV5-1 and TRBJ2-1; a possible D gene is TRBD2 (6 bases). Trimming took 4 bases from V and 8 from J, leaving 16 bases between them. Looked up from germline, CDR1 is SGHRS and CDR2 is YFSETQ. There are 14 residues in the CDR3. The CDR3 protein is CASSGGSSSYEQFF. CDR3 DNA: TGCGCCAGCAGCGGGGGGTCCAGCTCATATGAGCAGTTCTTC.

The chain combines TRBV4-1 with TRBJ2-7; 7 bases fit TRBD1. Germline-derived CDR1 and CDR2 are MGHRA and YSYEKL. V lost 3 bases to trimming and J lost 3 bases; unmatched junction nucleotides: 8. The CDR3 loop spans 15 amino acids. The CDR3 loop reads CASSQVTGALYEQYF. The DNA of the CDR3 is TGCGCCAGCAGCCAGGTCACAGGGGCACTCTACGAGCAGTACTTC.

The CDR3 bases are TGTGCCAGCAGCCTACGGGTGGGCTCCTACAATGAGCAGTTCTTC. It codes for CASSLRVGSYNEQFF. The chain employs TRBV6-5 and TRBJ2-1; D call uncertain. The CDR3 is 15 residues long. V lost 6 bases and J 0 bases, leaving 12 bases between the germline ends. The germline V gene has CDR1 MNHEY and CDR2 SVGAGI.

J is TRBJ1-5 and V is TRBV10-1; TRBD1 agrees at 7 bases. With 3 bases clipped from V and 7 bases from J, the junction kept 9 bases outside the gene matches. The length of the CDR3 is 15 residues. The germline CDR1 and CDR2 sequences are WNHNN and SYGVQD (reference sequence). Here the CDR3 DNA reads TGCGCCAGCAGTGAATGGACAGGACTTGACCAGCCCCAGCATTTT. Translated: CASSEWTGLDQPQHF.

The rearrangement links TRBV5-5 to TRBJ2-7, with D perhaps TRBD2 (5 bases). The V end was cut by 0 bases, the J end by 9 bases, with 13 bases between. Germline V gene data show CDR1 as SGHKS and CDR2 as YYEKEE (reference sequence). CDR3 length: 13 amino acids. In nucleotides, the CDR3 is TGTGCCAGCAGCTTGGCGCGGGTGTCGGGGCAGTACTTC. Translating gives CASSLARVSGQYF.

CDR3 bases: TGCGCCAGCAGCCGGGGGACAGAGAACACTGAAGCTTTCTTT. Translating it yields CASSRGTENTEAFF. The chain is built from TRBV5-1 and TRBJ1-1, with 7 bases that match TRBD1. In germline, CDR1 is SGHRS, CDR2 YFSETQ. The CDR3 spans 14 residues. V gave up 4 bases and J gave up 1 base; unmatched junction bases: 4.

V and J are TRBV19 and TRBJ2-1; a weak D match, TRBD2 (6 bases). Trimming left V 5 bases short and J 9 bases short, with 8 bases between. The V gene's germline CDR1 is LNHDA and CDR2 SQIVND (reference sequence). This CDR3 has 11 residues. CDR3 sequence reads: CASSLGGEQFF. Written as DNA, the CDR3 is TGTGCCAGTAGTCTCGGGGGTGAGCAGTTCTTC.

This clone has just one count. This chain uses TRBV2 with TRBJ1-5; D perhaps matches TRBD1 (6 bases). CDR1 and CDR2 from the germline V gene are SNHLY and FYNNEI. This CDR3 is 14 amino acids long. Trimming took off 6 bases at V and 1 base at J, with 10 bases between the two ends. For the CDR3, the DNA is TGTGCCAGCAGGTCGGGACAAAGCAATCAGCCCCAGCATTTT. The encoded protein is CASRSGQSNQPQHF. Supplemented by reference TRBV2 and TRBJ1-5, the full variable domain reads EPEVTQTPSHQVTQMGQEVILRCVPISNHLYFYWYRQILGQKVEFLVSFYNNEISEKSEIFDDQFSVERPDGSNFTLKIRSTKLEDSAMYFCASRSGQSNQPQHFGDGTRLSIL.

The rearrangement uses TRBV9 and TRBJ2-5, with D perhaps matching TRBD2 (6 bases). Germline V CDR1 and CDR2: SGDLS, YYNGEE. V was pared by 0 bases and J by 5 bases, with 8 bases between. CDR3 size: 13 residues. The CDR3 sequence is CASSVGGVETQYF. Written as DNA, the CDR3 is TGTGCCAGCAGCGTAGGGGGGGTGGAGACCCAGTACTTC.

As for this clone: The junction does not match germline at one end; this may be a read error. The chain carries TRBV5-1 and TRBJ2-2; a weak D match, TRBD2 (5 bases). The CDR3 extends over 15 amino acids. Germline assignment: CDR1 SGHRS and CDR2 YFSETQ. The DNA for the CDR3 is TGCGCCAGCAGCCAGCGTTCCGGGAACCCCGGGGAGCTGTTTTTT. This translates into CASSQRSGNPGELFF.

In its sample, this clone was seen a few times. The genes are TRBV20-1 and TRBJ2-7; the D gene is possibly TRBD2 (5 bases). CDR3 length: 11 amino acids. Deletions cut 5 bases from V and 6 bases from J, with 11 bases between. CDR1 DFQATT and CDR2 SNEGSKA come from the germline V gene (reference sequence). The CDR3 region is CSAAGGREQYF. The DNA for the CDR3 is TGCAGTGCTGCGGGCGGGCGCGAGCAGTACTTC.